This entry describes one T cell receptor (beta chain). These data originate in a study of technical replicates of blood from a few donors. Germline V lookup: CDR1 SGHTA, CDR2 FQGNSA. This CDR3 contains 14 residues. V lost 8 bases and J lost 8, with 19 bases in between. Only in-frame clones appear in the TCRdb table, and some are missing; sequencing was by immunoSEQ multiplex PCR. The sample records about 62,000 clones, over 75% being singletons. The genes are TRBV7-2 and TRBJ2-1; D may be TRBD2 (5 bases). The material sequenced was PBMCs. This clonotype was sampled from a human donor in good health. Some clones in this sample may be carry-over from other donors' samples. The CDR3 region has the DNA TGTGCCAGCTCCTTAAGCCTAGCCGCCGATGAGCAGTTCTTC. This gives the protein CASSLSLAADEQFF.